This T cell receptor (beta chain) stems from a study of patients and donors after allogeneic stem cell transplantation. TCRdb called the RT-PCR reads again in MiXCR, with one record for every CDR3 protein. This sample has 900,000 to 1,000,000 distinct CDR3 sequences, with about 20% found just once. The CDR3 length is 17 residues. J was trimmed by 4 bases and V by 1 base; bases with no gene match: 10. Germline CDR1 KGHDR, CDR2 SFDVKD. V is TRBV24-1 and J is TRBJ2-3; 7 nucleotides align to TRBD1. This TCR derives from a human donor who was either an allogeneic HSCT recipient or a stem cell or donor lymphocyte infusion donor (not recorded which). It is not recorded whose cells these are; they may come from a transplant donor. The specimen was blood, either unsorted or a sorted T cell fraction (not recorded which). The CDR3 bases are TGTGCCACCAGTGATTTAGGGGGCAGCAAGGGTGCAGATACGCAGTATTTT. Residues: CATSDLGGSKGADTQYF.